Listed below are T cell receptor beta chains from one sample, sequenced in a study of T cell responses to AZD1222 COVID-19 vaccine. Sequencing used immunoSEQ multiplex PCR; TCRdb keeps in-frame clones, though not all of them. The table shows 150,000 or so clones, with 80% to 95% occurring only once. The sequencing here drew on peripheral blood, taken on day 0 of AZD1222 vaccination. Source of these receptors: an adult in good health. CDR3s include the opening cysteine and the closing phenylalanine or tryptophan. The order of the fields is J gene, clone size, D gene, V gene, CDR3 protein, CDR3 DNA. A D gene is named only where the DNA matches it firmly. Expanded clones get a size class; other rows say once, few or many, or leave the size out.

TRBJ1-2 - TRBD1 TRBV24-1 CATSPGQGNYGYTF TGTGCCACCAGCCCGGGACAGGGTAACTATGGCTACACCTTC
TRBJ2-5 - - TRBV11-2 CASSLVAWETQYF TGTGCCAGCAGCTTAGTTGCGTGGGAGACCCAGTACTTC
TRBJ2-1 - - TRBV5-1 CASSFGGGRVYNEQFF TGCGCCAGCAGCTTTGGAGGGGGAAGGGTCTACAATGAGCAGTTCTTC
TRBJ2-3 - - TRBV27 CASRARPLMGWDTQYF TGTGCCAGCAGAGCAAGACCTCTTATGGGCTGGGATACGCAGTATTTT
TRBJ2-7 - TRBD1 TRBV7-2 CASMRTGAPSYEQYF TGTGCCAGCATGCGGACAGGGGCACCCTCCTACGAGCAGTACTTC
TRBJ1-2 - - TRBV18 CASSLGTLWDGYTF TGTGCCAGCTCACTAGGGACACTTTGGGACGGCTACACCTTC
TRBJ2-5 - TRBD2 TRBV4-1 CASSQGLAVGTQYF TGCGCCAGCAGCCAGGGACTAGCGGTGGGGACCCAGTACTTC
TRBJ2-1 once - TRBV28 CASSLLGSLAEQFF TGTGCCAGCAGTTTATTGGGCAGTCTCGCTGAGCAGTTCTTC
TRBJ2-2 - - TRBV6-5 CASSLARNTGELFF TGTGCCAGCAGCCTAGCGCGAAACACCGGGGAGCTGTTTTTT
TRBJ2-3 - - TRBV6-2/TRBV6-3 CASSYTLLAPGTDTQYF TGTGCCAGCAGTTACACCCTCTTAGCGCCCGGCACAGATACGCAGTATTTT
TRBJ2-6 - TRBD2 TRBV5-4 CASSLASGRGGANVLTF TGTGCCAGCAGCTTGGCTAGCGGGAGAGGTGGGGCCAACGTCCTGACTTTC
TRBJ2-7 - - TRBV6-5 CASRKEGGGYYEQYF TGTGCCAGCCGTAAGGAGGGGGGAGGATACTACGAGCAGTACTTC
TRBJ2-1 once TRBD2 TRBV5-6 CASSFVTGTSGEQFF TGTGCCAGCAGCTTCGTTACCGGGACTAGCGGGGAGCAGTTCTTC
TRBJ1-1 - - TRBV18 CASSPQGDTEAFF TGTGCCAGCTCACCACAGGGCGACACTGAAGCTTTCTTT
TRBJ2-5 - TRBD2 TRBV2 CASRGDQETQYF TGTGCCAGCCGGGGGGACCAAGAGACCCAGTACTTC
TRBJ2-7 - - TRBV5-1 CASSLAGQNYYEQYF TGCGCCAGCAGCTTGGCCGGACAGAATTACTACGAGCAGTACTTC
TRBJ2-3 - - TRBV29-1 CSVVTQGLRADTQYF TGCAGCGTTGTCACTCAGGGGCTAAGGGCAGATACGCAGTATTTT
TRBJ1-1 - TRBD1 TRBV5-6 CASSAWTGRGTEAFF TGTGCCAGCAGCGCCTGGACAGGGCGTGGCACTGAAGCTTTCTTT